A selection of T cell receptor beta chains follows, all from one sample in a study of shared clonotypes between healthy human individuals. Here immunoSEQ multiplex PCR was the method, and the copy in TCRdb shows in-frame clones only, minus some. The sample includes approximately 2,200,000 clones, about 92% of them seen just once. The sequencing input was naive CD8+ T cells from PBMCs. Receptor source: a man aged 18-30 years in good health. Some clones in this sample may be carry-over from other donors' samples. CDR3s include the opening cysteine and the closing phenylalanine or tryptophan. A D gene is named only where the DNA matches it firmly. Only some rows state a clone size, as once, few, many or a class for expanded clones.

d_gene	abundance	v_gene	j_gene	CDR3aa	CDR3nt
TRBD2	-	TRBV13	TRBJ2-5	CASSREGLETQYF	TGTGCCAGCAGCCGGGAGGGCCTTGAGACCCAGTACTTC
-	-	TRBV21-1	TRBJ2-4	CASSKVRDDWGKNIQYF	TGTGCCAGCAGCAAAGTACGAGACGACTGGGGCAAAAACATTCAGTACTTC
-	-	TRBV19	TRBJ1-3	CASSKSSGNTIYF	TGTGCCAGTAGTAAATCCTCTGGAAACACCATATATTTT
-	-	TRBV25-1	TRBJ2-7	CASSEWGGSSYEQYF	TGTGCCAGCAGTGAATGGGGTGGGAGCTCCTACGAGCAGTACTTC
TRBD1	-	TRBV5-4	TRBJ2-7	CASSLTGGFYEQYF	TGTGCCAGCAGCTTGACAGGGGGTTTCTACGAGCAGTACTTC
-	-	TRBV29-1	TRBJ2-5	CSAETEETQYF	TGCAGCGCCGAGACAGAAGAGACCCAGTACTTC
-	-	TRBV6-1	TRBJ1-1	CASSEGTTKEAFF	TGTGCCAGCAGTGAAGGGACGACCAAAGAAGCTTTCTTT
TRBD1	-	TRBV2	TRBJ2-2	CASSFDRVLINTGELFF	TGTGCCAGCAGTTTCGACAGGGTACTGATAAACACCGGGGAGCTGTTTTTT
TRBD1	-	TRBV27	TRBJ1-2	CASSFFRTGGYGYTF	TGTGCCAGCAGTTTTTTCCGGACAGGGGGGTATGGCTACACCTTC
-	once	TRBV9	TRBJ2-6	CASSEYYPSLSGANVLTF	TGTGCCAGCAGCGAATATTACCCTTCACTCTCTGGGGCCAACGTCCTGACTTTC
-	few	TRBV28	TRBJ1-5	CASSPGRTNQPQHF	TGTGCCAGCTCCCCAGGGCGCACCAATCAGCCCCAGCATTTT